The 28 T cell receptor beta chains reported below all come from one sample, sequenced in a study of T cell responses to AZD1222 COVID-19 vaccine. The data were produced by immunoSEQ multiplex PCR, yet TCRdb's version contains in-frame clones alone and is incomplete. The sample consists of 150,000 to 200,000 clones, 91% of them appearing once. Here the sequenced sample was peripheral blood, taken 28 days after the second AZD1222 dose. The receptors were gathered from an adult who received the AZD1222 COVID-19 vaccine.

The J gene is TRBJ1-4, the V gene TRBV7-9; possibly TRBD1 for D (5 bases). V was shortened by 5 bases and J by 5 bases, with 21 bases between the two germline ends. Germline V gives CDR1 SEHNR, CDR2 FQNEAQ (reference sequence). The CDR3 contains 17 residues. CDR3 bases: TGTGCCAGCAGCCCCCGTAGGGGCACGGCCTTAAATGAAAAACTGTTTTTT. This translates into CASSPRRGTALNEKLFF.

This rearrangement joins TRBV4-3 to TRBJ2-5; 9 positions agree with TRBD2. The CDR3 length is 14 residues. J was trimmed by 4 bases and V by 1 base; bases with no gene match: 1. Germline V gene sequence: CDR1 LGHNA, CDR2 YSLEER. The CDR3 coding sequence is TGCGCCAGCAGCCAAGCAGCGGGGGGAGAGACCCAGTACTTC. The encoded protein is CASSQAAGGETQYF.

J is TRBJ2-4 and V is TRBV6-2 or TRBV6-3, with D possibly being TRBD1 or TRBD2 (5 bases each). V was shortened by 8 bases and J by 8 bases, with 16 bases between the two germline ends. Per the germline V gene, CDR1 is MNHEY and CDR2 is SVGEGT. The CDR3 contains 13 residues. The CDR3 region has the DNA TGTGCCAGCTGCCGGGACGCTGAGGACATTCAGTACTTC. This translates into CASCRDAEDIQYF.

This clone was counted between two and nine times. The V call is TRBV9, the J call TRBJ1-2; a weak D match, TRBD1 (6 bases). The CDR3 has 13 amino acids. Germline CDR1 and CDR2: SGDLS and YYNGEE. Trimming took 5 bases from V and 4 from J, leaving 12 bases between them. The CDR3 DNA reads TGTGCCAGCAGTACCGGGGGGCTCTATGGCTACACCTTC. Encoded protein: CASSTGGLYGYTF.

The chain uses TRBV27 and TRBJ2-7; D not certain. Germline lookup yields CDR1 MNHEY and CDR2 SMNVEV (reference sequence). Trimming left V 7 bases short and J 5 bases short, with 12 bases between. This CDR3 region has 12 residues. The CDR3 nucleotides read TGTGCCAGCATCGGCCCGCCGGACGAGCAGTACTTC. Amino acid sequence: CASIGPPDEQYF.

The V gene is TRBV4-3, the J gene TRBJ1-5; D remains unclear. Deletions cut 0 bases from V and 0 bases from J, with 6 bases between. The CDR3 length is 15 residues. CDR1 LGHNA and CDR2 YSLEER come from the germline V gene. Here the CDR3 DNA reads TGCGCCAGCAGCCAAGAAGGCTCTAGCAATCAGCCCCAGCATTTT. This gives the protein CASSQEGSSNQPQHF.

In DNA, the CDR3 is TGCAGCGTTGAAATTGGCCCAAAGGGATCTAACTATGGCTACACCTTC. It is translated as CSVEIGPKGSNYGYTF. J is TRBJ1-2 and V is TRBV29-1; D gene ambiguous. Per the germline V gene, CDR1 is SQVTM and CDR2 is ANQGSEA. Trimming removed 2 bases at V and 0 bases at J, with 16 bases between. The CDR3 is made up of 16 amino acids.

The chain links TRBV10-3 to TRBJ1-1, with 8 bases aligning to TRBD1. V shed 3 bases, J shed 5 bases, and the junction held 8 bases outside the gene matches. Germline V gene lookup returns CDR1 ENHRY and CDR2 SYGVKD. This CDR3 is 15 amino acids long. The CDR3 loop is CAISDSGQGRTEAFF. DNA for the CDR3: TGTGCCATCAGTGACTCTGGACAGGGTCGGACTGAAGCTTTCTTT.

V and J are TRBV7-3 and TRBJ2-3, with D hard to call. V lost 2 bases and J lost 3, with 6 bases in between. The CDR3 length is 13 residues. From germline, CDR1 is SGHTA and CDR2 FQGTGA. The CDR3 region has the DNA TGTGCCAGCAGCTTATCCCAGACAGATACGCAGTATTTT. As protein: CASSLSQTDTQYF.

The chain carries TRBV5-1 and TRBJ2-1, with TRBD2 identical over 9 bases. J lost 1 base, V lost 4 bases, and 15 bases had no gene match. The germline V gene encodes CDR1 SGHRS and CDR2 YFSETQ. The CDR3 has 19 amino acids. As DNA, the CDR3 is TGCGCCAGCAGCGGCACACCGGGACTAGCTCCCGGATCCTACAATGAGCAGTTCTTC. This sequence encodes CASSGTPGLAPGSYNEQFF. Drawing the rest from reference TRBV5-1 and TRBJ2-1, the complete variable domain is KAGVTQTPRYLIKTRGQQVTLSCSPISGHRSVSWYQQTPGQGLQFLFEYFSETQRNKGNFPGRFSGRQFSNSRSEMNVSTLELGDSALYLCASSGTPGLAPGSYNEQFFGPGTRLTVL.

V is TRBV5-4 and J is TRBJ1-3; D perhaps matches TRBD1 (5 bases). Germline V gene sequence: CDR1 SGHNT, CDR2 YYREEE (reference sequence). This CDR3 region has 14 residues. Trimming left V 4 bases short and J 4 bases short, with 12 bases between. The chain's CDR3 is CASSGGTSGNTIYF. CDR3 nucleotides: TGTGCCAGCAGCGGCGGGACGTCAGGAAACACCATATATTTT.

This chain links TRBV4-2 with TRBJ2-1; 9 positions agree with TRBD2. The CDR3 sequence is 17 residues long. CDR1 and CDR2 from the germline V gene are LGHNA and YNFKEQ. The V and J ends lost 1 base and 3 bases, in that order; junction bases with no gene match: 7. The DNA of the CDR3 is TGTGCCAGCAGCCAAGTGGGGCGGGAGGGGTTCTACAATGAGCAGTTCTTC. As protein: CASSQVGREGFYNEQFF.

The rearrangement joins TRBV27 to TRBJ2-7, with D perhaps TRBD1 (6 bases). Germline CDR1 is MNHEY and CDR2 is SMNVEV (reference sequence). The CDR3 runs 16 residues. V lost 4 bases and J lost 0, with 16 bases in between. The CDR3 nucleotides are TGTGCCAGCAGTTCCTGGTTCGACAGGCGCTCCTACGAGCAGTACTTC. Protein sequence: CASSSWFDRRSYEQYF.

This chain connects TRBV20-1 to TRBJ2-3; TRBD2 matches at 7 bases. The length of the CDR3 is 11 residues. CDR1 is DFQATT, CDR2 SNEGSKA, per germline (reference sequence). Losses at the gene ends were 7 bases for V and 5 bases for J; bases not matched to a gene: 3. The CDR3 DNA reads as TGCAGTGGAATAGCGGGAGATACGCAGTATTTT. This gives the protein CSGIAGDTQYF.

This clone was counted a single time. The chain links TRBV28 to TRBJ2-6; a weak D match, TRBD1 (6 bases). The CDR3 loop spans 17 amino acids. Per the germline V gene, CDR1 is MDHEN and CDR2 is SYDVKM. Between the trimmed V and J ends, which lost 1 base and 13 bases, there was a span of 23 bases. The CDR3 DNA reads TGTGCCAGCAGTTTATCCCCCAGGACAGCCAGAACCTTAGTCCTGACTTTC. Protein sequence: CASSLSPRTARTLVLTF.

This chain uses TRBV27 with TRBJ2-2; D is unresolved. V was pared by 2 bases and J by 6 bases, with 4 bases between. Per germline, CDR1 MNHEY and CDR2 SMNVEV (reference sequence). The CDR3 has 12 amino acids. CDR3 sequence: CASSLLPGELFF. CDR3 bases: TGTGCCAGCAGTTTACTTCCCGGGGAGCTGTTTTTT.

V and J are TRBV5-8 and TRBJ2-3; D ambiguous. Trimming stripped 0 bases from V and 6 bases from J, with 14 bases between. There are 15 residues in the CDR3. Germline V lookup: CDR1 SGHTS, CDR2 YDEGEE. This chain's CDR3 is CASSLEQPKADTQYF. The CDR3 DNA reads as TGTGCCAGCAGCTTGGAACAGCCGAAGGCGGATACGCAGTATTTT.

V gene TRBV21-1 combines with J gene TRBJ1-5; the table's D call TRBD1 went unverified against the DNA. TRBV21-1 is reported as a pseudogene. The CDR3 is 20 residues long. The CDR3 DNA reads TGTGCCAGCAGCAATAGGGGCAGGGGCATTGGGGTTAGGGACAATCAGCCCCAGCATTTT. This translates into CASSNRGRGIGVRDNQPQHF.

This chain links TRBV4-2 with TRBJ2-7; 7 positions agree with TRBD1. The V gene's germline CDR1 is LGHNA and CDR2 YNFKEQ. The CDR3 has 14 amino acids. The junction had 4 bases not matched to a gene; V was cut back by 2 bases and J by 3 bases. CDR3 region: CASSQRSGGYEQYF. CDR3 nucleotides: TGTGCCAGCAGCCAACGGTCAGGGGGCTACGAGCAGTACTTC.

CDR3 in DNA: TGTGCCAGCAGCTTAAATTTAATCAACACCGGGGAGCTGTTTTTT. It encodes CASSLNLINTGELFF. The chain employs TRBV7-3 and TRBJ2-2; D is ambiguous. V was pared by 1 base and J by 2 bases, with 8 bases between. CDR1 SGHTA and CDR2 FQGTGA come from the germline V gene. CDR3 length equals 15 residues.

The rearrangement uses TRBV11-2 and TRBJ1-2; the D is unclear. The ends were cut back, 1 base at V and 4 bases at J, with 16 bases in the middle. Germline-derived CDR1 and CDR2 are SGHAT and FQNNGV. CDR3 length equals 16 residues. In DNA form, the CDR3 reads TGTGCCAGCAGCTTAGCCCCCAGCGTGGGGATCTATGGCTACACCTTC. This codes for CASSLAPSVGIYGYTF.

The chain links TRBV12-3 or TRBV12-4 to TRBJ2-1; D is possibly TRBD2 (5 bases). This CDR3 is 13 amino acids long. The ends were cut back, 3 bases at V and 3 bases at J, with 6 bases in the middle. The CDR3 region is CASSLDFYNEQFF. For the CDR3, the DNA is TGTGCCAGCAGTTTGGACTTCTACAATGAGCAGTTCTTC.

The chain combines TRBV12-3 or TRBV12-4 with TRBJ1-1; D gene unclear. Between the trimmed V and J ends, which lost 2 bases and 4 bases, there was a span of 8 bases. This CDR3 comprises 13 residues. The CDR3: CASSLTLGTEAFF. The CDR3 DNA follows: TGTGCCAGCAGTTTAACGTTGGGCACTGAAGCTTTCTTT.

The chain has TRBV19 and TRBJ2-3; TRBD2 agrees at 12 bases. After removal of 8 bases from V and 2 bases from J, the junction contained 8 bases not matched to a gene. This CDR3 has 16 amino acids. The germline CDR1 and CDR2 sequences are LNHDA and SQIVND (reference sequence). CDR3 sequence (DNA): TGTGCCAGTTCCGAGACTAGCGGGAGTGTCACAGATACGCAGTATTTT. It codes for CASSETSGSVTDTQYF.

The V gene is TRBV5-1, the J gene TRBJ2-7; D remains unclear. The CDR3 length is 14 residues. V was cut by 2 bases and J by 0 bases, with 9 bases left in between. Germline V gene lookup returns CDR1 SGHRS and CDR2 YFSETQ. CDR3 nucleotide sequence: TGCGCCAGCAGCTTTGTTCCAGGCTCCTACGAGCAGTACTTC. As protein: CASSFVPGSYEQYF.

The rearrangement joins TRBV19 to TRBJ1-5, with 9 bases that match TRBD1. The germline CDR1 and CDR2 sequences are LNHDA and SQIVND (reference sequence). With 5 bases clipped from V and 5 bases from J, the junction kept 4 bases outside the gene matches. The CDR3 has 14 amino acids. CDR3 bases: TGTGCCAGTAGTGTGGACAGGGGATATCAGCCCCAGCATTTT. This translates into CASSVDRGYQPQHF.

CDR3 sequence: CASSSTIAGNTIYF. The CDR3 region has the DNA TGTGCCAGCAGCTCAACAATAGCTGGAAACACCATATATTTT. The chain recombines TRBV5-5 with TRBJ1-3, with unresolved D. The V end lost 3 bases, the J end lost 2 bases, and 9 bases lay between the germline ends. Germline CDR1 and CDR2: SGHKS and YYEKEE (reference sequence). The CDR3 covers 14 residues.

CDR3 DNA sequence: TGTGCCATCAGAGAGACAGTTGACCCTGAAGCTTTCTTT. Amino acid sequence: CAIRETVDPEAFF. The rearrangement uses TRBV10-3 and TRBJ1-1; TRBD1 is a possible D gene (5 bases). CDR1 ENHRY and CDR2 SYGVKD come from the germline V gene. Trimming shortened V by 6 bases and J by 6 bases, and 14 bases separated the two germline ends. The length of the CDR3 is 13 residues.